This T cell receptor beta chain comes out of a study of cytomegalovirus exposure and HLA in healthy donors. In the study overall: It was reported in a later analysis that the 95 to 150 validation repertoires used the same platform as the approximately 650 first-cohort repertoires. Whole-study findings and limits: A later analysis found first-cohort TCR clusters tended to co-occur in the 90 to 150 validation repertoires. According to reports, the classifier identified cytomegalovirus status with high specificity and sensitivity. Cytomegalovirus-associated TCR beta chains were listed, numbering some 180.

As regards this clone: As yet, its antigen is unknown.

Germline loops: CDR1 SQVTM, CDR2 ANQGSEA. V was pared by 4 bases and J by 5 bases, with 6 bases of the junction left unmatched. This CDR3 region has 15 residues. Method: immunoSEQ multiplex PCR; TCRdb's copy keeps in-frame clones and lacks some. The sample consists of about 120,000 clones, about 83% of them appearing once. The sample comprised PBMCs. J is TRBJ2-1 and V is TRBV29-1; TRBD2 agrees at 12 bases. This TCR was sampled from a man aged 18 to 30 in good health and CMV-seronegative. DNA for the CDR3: TGCAGCGTTGCCGGGACTAGCGGGTCGAACAATGAGCAGTTCTTC. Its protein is CSVAGTSGSNNEQFF.